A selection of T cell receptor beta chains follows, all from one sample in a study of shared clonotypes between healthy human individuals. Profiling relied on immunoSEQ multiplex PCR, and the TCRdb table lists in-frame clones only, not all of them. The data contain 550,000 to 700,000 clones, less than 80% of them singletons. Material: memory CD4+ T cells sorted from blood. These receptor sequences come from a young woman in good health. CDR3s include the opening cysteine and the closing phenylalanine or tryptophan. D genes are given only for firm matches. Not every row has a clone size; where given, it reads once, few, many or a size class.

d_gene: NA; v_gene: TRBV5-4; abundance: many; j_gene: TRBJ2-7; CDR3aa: CASSFFGGLGYEQYF; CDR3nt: TGTGCCAGCAGCTTTTTCGGGGGGCTGGGATACGAGCAGTACTTC
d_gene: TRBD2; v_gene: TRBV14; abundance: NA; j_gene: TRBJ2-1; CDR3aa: CASSLSGLAGNEQFF; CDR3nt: TGTGCCAGCAGCCTCTCGGGACTAGCGGGCAATGAGCAGTTCTTC
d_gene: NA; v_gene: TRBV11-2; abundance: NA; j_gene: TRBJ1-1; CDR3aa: CASSQWGGDTEAFF; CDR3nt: TGTGCCAGCAGCCAATGGGGGGGGGACACTGAAGCTTTCTTT
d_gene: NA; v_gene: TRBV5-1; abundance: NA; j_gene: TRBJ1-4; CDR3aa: CASSPEGRDHEKLFF; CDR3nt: TGCGCCAGCAGTCCGGAGGGCAGGGACCACGAAAAACTGTTTTTT
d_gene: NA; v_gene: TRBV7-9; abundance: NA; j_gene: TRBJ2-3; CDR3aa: CASSLREHGTDTQYF; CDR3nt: TGTGCCAGCAGCTTAAGAGAGCACGGCACAGATACGCAGTATTTT
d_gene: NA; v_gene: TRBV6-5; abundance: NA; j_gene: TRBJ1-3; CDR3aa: CASGTRGDTIYF; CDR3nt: TGTGCCAGCGGCACCAGGGGAGACACCATATATTTT
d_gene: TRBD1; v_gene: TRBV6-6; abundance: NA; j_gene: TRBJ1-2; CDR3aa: CASSYDRVYGYTF; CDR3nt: TGTGCCAGCAGTTACGACAGGGTCTATGGCTACACCTTC
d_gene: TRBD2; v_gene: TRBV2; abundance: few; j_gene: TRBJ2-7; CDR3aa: CASTKGLAGDEQYF; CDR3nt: TGTGCCAGCACTAAAGGACTAGCGGGAGACGAGCAGTACTTC
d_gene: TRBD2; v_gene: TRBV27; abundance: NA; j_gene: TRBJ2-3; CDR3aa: CASSLWLAGEDTQYF; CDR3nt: TGTGCCAGCAGTTTATGGCTAGCGGGAGAAGATACGCAGTATTTT
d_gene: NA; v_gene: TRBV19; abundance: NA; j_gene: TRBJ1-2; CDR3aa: CASGLQDSYGYTF; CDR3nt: TGTGCCAGTGGTCTACAGGACAGCTATGGCTACACCTTC
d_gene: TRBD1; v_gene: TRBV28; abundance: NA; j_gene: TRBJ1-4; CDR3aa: CASSRPTGKGEKLFF; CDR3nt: TGTGCCAGCAGTCGCCCGACAGGGAAAGGTGAAAAACTGTTTTTT
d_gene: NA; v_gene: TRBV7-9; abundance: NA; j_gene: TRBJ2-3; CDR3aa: CASSPGASEYTDTQYF; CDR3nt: TGTGCCAGCAGCCCGGGGGCTAGCGAATACACAGATACGCAGTATTTT
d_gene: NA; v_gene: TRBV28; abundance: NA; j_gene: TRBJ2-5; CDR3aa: CASSTSTRWETQYF; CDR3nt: TGTGCCAGCAGCACCTCAACTAGGTGGGAGACCCAGTACTTC
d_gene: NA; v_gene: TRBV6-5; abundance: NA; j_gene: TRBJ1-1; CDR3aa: CASSHRGRDTEAFF; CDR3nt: TGTGCCAGCAGTCACCGGGGCAGGGACACTGAAGCTTTCTTT
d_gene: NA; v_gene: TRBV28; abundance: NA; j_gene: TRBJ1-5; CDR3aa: CASSLSAGYNQPQHF; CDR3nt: TGTGCCAGCAGTTTATCTGCAGGGTACAATCAGCCCCAGCATTTT
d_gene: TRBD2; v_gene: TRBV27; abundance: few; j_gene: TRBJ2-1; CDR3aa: CASASPQREGNEQFF; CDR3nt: TGTGCCAGCGCTAGTCCGCAGCGGGAGGGTAATGAGCAGTTCTTC
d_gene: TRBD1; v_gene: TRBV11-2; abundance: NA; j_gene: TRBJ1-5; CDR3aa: CAWKTGGAKGGQPQHF; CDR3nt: TGTGCCTGGAAAACAGGGGGCGCGAAGGGGGGTCAGCCCCAGCATTTT
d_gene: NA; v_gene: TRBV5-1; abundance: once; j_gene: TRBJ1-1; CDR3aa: CASSLSGRQPNTEAFF; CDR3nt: TGCGCCAGCAGTTTGAGCGGCAGACAGCCGAACACTGAAGCTTTCTTT
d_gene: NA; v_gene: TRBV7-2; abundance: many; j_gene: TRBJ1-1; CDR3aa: CASSPTTIGVTEAFF; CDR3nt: TGTGCCAGCAGCCCAACTACTATCGGGGTCACTGAAGCTTTCTTT
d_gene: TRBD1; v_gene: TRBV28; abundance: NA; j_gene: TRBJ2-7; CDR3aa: CASNNRDRVDEQYF; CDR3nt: TGTGCCAGCAACAACCGGGACAGGGTCGACGAGCAGTACTTC
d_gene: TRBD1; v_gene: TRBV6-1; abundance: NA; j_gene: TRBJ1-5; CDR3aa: CASSEGQGRRVDQPQHF; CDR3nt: TGTGCCAGCAGTGAAGGACAGGGAAGAAGGGTGGATCAGCCCCAGCATTTT
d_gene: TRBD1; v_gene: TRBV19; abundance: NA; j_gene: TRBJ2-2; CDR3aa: CASSLVPGQGNTGELFF; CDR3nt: TGTGCCAGTAGCCTAGTGCCAGGACAGGGAAACACCGGGGAGCTGTTTTTT
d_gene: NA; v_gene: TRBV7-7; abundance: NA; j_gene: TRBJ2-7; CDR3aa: CASSPHSGSYEQYF; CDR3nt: TGTGCCAGCAGCCCCCACTCAGGGTCCTACGAGCAGTACTTC
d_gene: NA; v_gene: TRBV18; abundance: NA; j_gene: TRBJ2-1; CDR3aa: CASSRDQSSYNEQFF; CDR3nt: TGTGCCAGCTCAAGGGACCAAAGCTCCTACAATGAGCAGTTCTTC
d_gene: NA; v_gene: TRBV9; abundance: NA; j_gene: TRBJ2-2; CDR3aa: CASSVDHYTGELFF; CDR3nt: TGTGCCAGCAGCGTGGACCACTACACCGGGGAGCTGTTTTTT
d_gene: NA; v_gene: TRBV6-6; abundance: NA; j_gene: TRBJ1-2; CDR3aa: CASSNYGYTF; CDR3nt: TGTGCCAGCAGTAACTATGGCTACACCTTC
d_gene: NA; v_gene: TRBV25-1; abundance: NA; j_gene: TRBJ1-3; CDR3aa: CASSDPAGNTIYF; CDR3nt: TGTGCCAGCAGTGACCCCGCAGGAAACACCATATATTTT
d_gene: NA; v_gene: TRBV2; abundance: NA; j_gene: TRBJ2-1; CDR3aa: CASSGGVNNEQFF; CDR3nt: TGTGCCAGCAGTGGGGGGGTAAACAATGAGCAGTTCTTC
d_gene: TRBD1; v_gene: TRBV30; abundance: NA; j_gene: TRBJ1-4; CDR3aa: CAWIDRGRAGEKLFF; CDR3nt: TGTGCCTGGATCGACAGGGGGCGGGCGGGTGAAAAACTGTTTTTT
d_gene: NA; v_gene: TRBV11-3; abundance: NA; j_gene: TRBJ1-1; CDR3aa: CASSLAGDTEAFF; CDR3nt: TGTGCCAGCAGCTTAGCCGGGGATACTGAAGCTTTCTTT
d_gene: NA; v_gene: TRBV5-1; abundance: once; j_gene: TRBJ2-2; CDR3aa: CASSLGLKPASNTGELFF; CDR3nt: TGCGCCAGCAGCTTGGGACTGAAACCTGCGTCGAACACCGGGGAGCTGTTTTTT
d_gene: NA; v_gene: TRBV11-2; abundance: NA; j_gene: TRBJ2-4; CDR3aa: CASSYLTRLDIQYF; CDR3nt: TGTGCCAGCAGCTACCTGACTAGGTTGGACATTCAGTACTTC
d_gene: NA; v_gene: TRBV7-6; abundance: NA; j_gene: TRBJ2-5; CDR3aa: CASSLVQKETQYF; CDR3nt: TGTGCCAGCAGCTTAGTCCAGAAAGAGACCCAGTACTTC
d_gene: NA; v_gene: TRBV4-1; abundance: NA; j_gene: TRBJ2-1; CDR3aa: CASSQVGRSSAKVYNEQFF; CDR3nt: TGCGCCAGCAGCCAAGTCGGAAGGAGTAGCGCCAAGGTGTACAATGAGCAGTTCTTC
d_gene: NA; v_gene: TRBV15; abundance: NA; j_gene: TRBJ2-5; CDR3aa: CATSRDLGAETQYF; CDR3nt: TGTGCCACCAGCAGAGATTTGGGGGCCGAGACCCAGTACTTC
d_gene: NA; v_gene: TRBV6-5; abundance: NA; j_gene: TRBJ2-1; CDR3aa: CASEGYNEQFF; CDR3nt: TGTGCCAGCGAAGGTTACAATGAGCAGTTCTTC
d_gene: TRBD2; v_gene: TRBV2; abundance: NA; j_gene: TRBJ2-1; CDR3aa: CASSLSGGLEQFF; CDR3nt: TGTGCCAGCAGCCTTAGCGGGGGACTTGAGCAGTTCTTC
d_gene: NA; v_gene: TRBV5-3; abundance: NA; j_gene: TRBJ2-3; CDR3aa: CARSLVDFTDTQYF; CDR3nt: TGTGCCAGAAGCTTGGTGGACTTCACAGATACGCAGTATTTT
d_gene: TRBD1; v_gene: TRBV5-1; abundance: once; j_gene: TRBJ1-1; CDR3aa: CASSLGTGTGATEAFF; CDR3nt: TGCGCCAGCAGCTTGGGTACCGGGACAGGGGCCACTGAAGCTTTCTTT
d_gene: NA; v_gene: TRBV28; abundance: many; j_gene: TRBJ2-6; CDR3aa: CASSPRGLVSGANVLTF; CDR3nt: TGTGCCAGCAGCCCCCGTGGACTCGTCTCTGGGGCCAACGTCCTGACTTTC
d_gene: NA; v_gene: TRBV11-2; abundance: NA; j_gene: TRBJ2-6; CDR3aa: CASSLKVSGTGANVLTF; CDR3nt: TGTGCCAGCAGCTTAAAAGTCTCCGGGACCGGGGCCAACGTCCTGACTTTC
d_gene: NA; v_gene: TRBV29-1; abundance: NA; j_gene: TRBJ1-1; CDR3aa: CSVEGGGTEAFF; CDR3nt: TGCAGCGTTGAAGGGGGAGGCACTGAAGCTTTCTTT
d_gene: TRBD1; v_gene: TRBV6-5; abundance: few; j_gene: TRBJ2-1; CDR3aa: CASSYDRDYNEQFF; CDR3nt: TGTGCCAGCAGTTACGACAGGGACTACAATGAGCAGTTCTTC
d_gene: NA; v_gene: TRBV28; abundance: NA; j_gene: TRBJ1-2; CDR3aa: CASSQPQNYGYTF; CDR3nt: TGTGCCAGCAGCCAGCCACAGAATTATGGCTACACCTTC
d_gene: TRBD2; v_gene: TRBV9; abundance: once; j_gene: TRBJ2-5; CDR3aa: CASSPGGLAGQETQYF; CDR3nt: TGTGCCAGCAGCCCAGGGGGACTAGCGGGACAAGAGACCCAGTACTTC
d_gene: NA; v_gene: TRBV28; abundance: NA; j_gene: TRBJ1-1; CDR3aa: CASWGPNTEAFF; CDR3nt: TGTGCCAGCTGGGGGCCGAACACTGAAGCTTTCTTT
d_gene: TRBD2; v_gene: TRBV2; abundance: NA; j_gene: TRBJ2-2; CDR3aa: CASRKLAGLTGELFF; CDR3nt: TGTGCCAGCAGAAAACTAGCGGGACTCACCGGGGAGCTGTTTTTT
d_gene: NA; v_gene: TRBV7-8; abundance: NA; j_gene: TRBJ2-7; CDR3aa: CASSSRSSYEQYF; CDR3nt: TGTGCCAGCAGCTCCAGAAGCTCCTACGAGCAGTACTTC
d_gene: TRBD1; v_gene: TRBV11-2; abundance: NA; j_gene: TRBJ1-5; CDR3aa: CASSSGMGQGSWQPQHF; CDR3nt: TGTGCCAGCAGCTCTGGGATGGGACAGGGGAGTTGGCAGCCCCAGCATTTT